This T cell receptor beta chain was profiled in a study of siplizumab effects on memory and regulatory T cells. Study-wide results and limits: Both greater diversity than memory cells and a major contribution to the alloresponse seemed to characterize naive T cells. Alloreactive sequences traceable to unstimulated CD4+ memory cells declined significantly under siplizumab. Alloreactive CD4+ clones that could be mapped were on average approximately 69% Treg-derived with siplizumab, against about 25% in controls.

The method was immunoSEQ multiplex PCR; TCRdb's version includes in-frame clones alone and lacks a portion of them. The sample holds approximately 100,000 clones, just over 90% seen once. A word on this clone: Its target is unknown.

The CDR3 is made up of 14 amino acids. Between the trimmed V and J ends, which lost 5 bases and 4 bases, there was a span of 15 bases. Germline assignment: CDR1 SGHRS and CDR2 YFSETQ. Material for sequencing was Tregs sorted from blood. The source is a human donor in good health. The chain joins TRBV5-1 to TRBJ1-1, with a tentative D call TRBD1 (6 bases). In nucleotides, the CDR3 is TGCGCCAGCAGTCCACTGGTAGGGGGCACTGAAGCTTTCTTT. It is translated as CASSPLVGGTEAFF.